This TCR beta chain is from a study of T cells expressing NK-cell markers. TCRdb re-called the 5' RACE reads; one entry per CDR3 protein, DNA not given. The repertoire table contains about 380,000 distinct CDR3 sequences. The sample was blood T cells: a sorted CD56 or NKG2C T cell subset, CD4+ or CD8+ T cells, or bulk PBMC T cells (not recorded which). The TCR was taken from a man aged 18 to 69 in good health.

This chain's CDR3 is CATSDLAASSTDTQYF. The chain recombines TRBV24-1 with TRBJ2-3; the D call of TRBD2 rests on TCRdb alone, since no DNA is present to check it. Germline CDR1 and CDR2: KGHDR and SFDVKD. The length of the CDR3 is 16 residues.